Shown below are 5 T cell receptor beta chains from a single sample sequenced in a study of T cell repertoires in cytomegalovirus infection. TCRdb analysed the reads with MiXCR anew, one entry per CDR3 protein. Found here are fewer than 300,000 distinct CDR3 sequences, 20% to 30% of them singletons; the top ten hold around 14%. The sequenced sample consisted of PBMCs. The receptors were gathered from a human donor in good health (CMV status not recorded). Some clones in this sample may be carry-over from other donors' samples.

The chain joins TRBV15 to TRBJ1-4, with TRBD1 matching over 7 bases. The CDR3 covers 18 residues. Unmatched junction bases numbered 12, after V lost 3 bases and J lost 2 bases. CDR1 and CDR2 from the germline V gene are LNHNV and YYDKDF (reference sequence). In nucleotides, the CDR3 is TGTGCCACCAGCAGTGACAGGGAATGGGATGGTACTAATGAAAAACTGTTTTTT. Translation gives CATSSDREWDGTNEKLFF.

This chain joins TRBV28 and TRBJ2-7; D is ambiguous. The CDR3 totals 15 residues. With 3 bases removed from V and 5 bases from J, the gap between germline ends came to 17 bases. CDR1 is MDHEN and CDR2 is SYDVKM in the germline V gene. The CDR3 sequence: CASSFTGGRNHEQYF. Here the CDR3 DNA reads TGTGCCAGCAGTTTCACCGGCGGACGTAACCACGAGCAGTACTTC.

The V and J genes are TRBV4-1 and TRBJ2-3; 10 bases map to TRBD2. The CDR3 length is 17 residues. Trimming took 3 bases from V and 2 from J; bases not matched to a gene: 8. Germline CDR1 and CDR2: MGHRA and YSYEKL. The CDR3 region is CASSQIGLAGDTDTQYF. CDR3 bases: TGCGCCAGCAGCCAGATCGGGCTAGCGGGGGACACAGATACGCAGTATTTT.

This chain's CDR3 is CASSTFGHQPQHF. For the CDR3, the DNA is TGTGCCAGTAGTACCTTTGGACATCAGCCCCAGCATTTT. The V call is TRBV19, the J call TRBJ1-5; D is unclear. Trimming pared 4 bases from V and 5 bases from J, leaving 9 bases between. This CDR3 contains 13 residues. The germline V gene has CDR1 LNHDA and CDR2 SQIVND (reference sequence).

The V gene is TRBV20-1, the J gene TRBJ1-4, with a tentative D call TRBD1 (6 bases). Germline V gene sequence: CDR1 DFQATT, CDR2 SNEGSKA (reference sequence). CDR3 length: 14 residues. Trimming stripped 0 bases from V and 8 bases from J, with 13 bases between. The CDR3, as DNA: TGCAGTGCTAGAGATGTACAGGGTGCGGAAAAACTGTTTTTT. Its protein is CSARDVQGAEKLFF.